What follows are 10 T cell receptor beta chains derived from one specimen sequenced in a study of CD8+ T cells in alopecia areata. Sequencing templates came from extracted RNA that was reverse transcribed into cDNA. This table comes from immunoSEQ multiplex PCR, and its TCRdb copy is limited to in-frame clones, with some not included. The table lists 200,000 to 250,000 clones, more than 45% of them singletons, with 0.45% in the top ten. Sequenced here: CD4+ T cells sorted from blood, sampled at week 0. These receptors all stem from a human donor with alopecia areata.

The table lists this clone with a count of one. The chain couples TRBV25-1 to TRBJ2-7, with D maybe TRBD1 (6 bases). V was clipped by 6 bases and J by 6 bases, with 15 bases between them. The CDR3 sequence is 13 residues long. Germline loops: CDR1 MGHDK, CDR2 SYGVNS. CDR3 amino acids: CASRTGSRSEQYF. DNA for the CDR3: TGTGCCAGCAGAACAGGGAGTAGGTCCGAGCAGTACTTC.

This rearrangement joins TRBV5-1 to TRBJ2-2; 11 bases map to TRBD1. The CDR3 covers 15 residues. Germline V gene lookup returns CDR1 SGHRS and CDR2 YFSETQ. Trimming removed 6 bases from V and 1 base from J; junction bases left unmatched: 2. The CDR3 DNA sequence: TGCGCCAGCAAAGGGACAGGGGGGAACACCGGGGAGCTGTTTTTT. Protein product: CASKGTGGNTGELFF.

The chain carries TRBV6-1 and TRBJ2-7; maybe TRBD2 (6 bases). V lost 8 bases, J lost 7 bases, and 15 bases lay in between. The length of the CDR3 is 12 residues. Germline V CDR1 and CDR2: MNHNS, SASEGT. CDR3 sequence reads: CASEGGVREQYF. The CDR3 DNA is TGTGCCAGCGAAGGAGGGGTACGGGAGCAGTACTTC.

This CDR3 is CASSQGASGGTYNEQFF. Here the CDR3 DNA reads TGCGCCAGCAGCCAAGGGGCTAGCGGGGGGACTTACAATGAGCAGTTCTTC. V and J are TRBV4-1 and TRBJ2-1, with 11 bases matching TRBD2. The CDR3 consists of 17 residues. Germline assignment: CDR1 MGHRA and CDR2 YSYEKL. Trimming took 1 base from V and 4 from J; bases not matched to a gene: 6.

This clone was seen only a few times. The chain joins TRBV29-1 to TRBJ1-1; D is uncertain. The V end was cut by 4 bases, the J end by 4 bases, with 7 bases between. The CDR3 is 11 amino acids. Germline V gene sequence: CDR1 SQVTM, CDR2 ANQGSEA. CDR3 bases: TGCAGCGTTGTGGGCCCCACTGAAGCTTTCTTT. Its translation is CSVVGPTEAFF.

This clone was observed a single time. The genes are TRBV6-5 and TRBJ2-3, with D perhaps TRBD2 (6 bases). Germline V gene lookup returns CDR1 MNHEY and CDR2 SVGAGI. The CDR3 runs to 14 residues. V was cut by 8 bases and J by 1 base, with 13 bases left in between. The CDR3 sequence: CASGKERGTDTQYF. In DNA form, the CDR3 reads TGTGCCAGCGGGAAAGAGCGGGGCACAGATACGCAGTATTTT.

The CDR3 sequence is CASSRVRYNEQFF. The CDR3, as DNA: TGTGCCAGCAGCCGCGTGCGTTACAATGAGCAGTTCTTC. This chain links TRBV6-5 with TRBJ2-1, with D hard to call. This CDR3 contains 13 residues. The ends were cut back, 6 bases at V and 4 bases at J, with 10 bases in the middle. From germline, CDR1 is MNHEY and CDR2 SVGAGI.

This chain joins TRBV5-4 and TRBJ2-7; D is perhaps TRBD2 (6 bases). The CDR3 covers 13 residues. Germline V gene data show CDR1 as SGHNT and CDR2 as YYREEE (reference sequence). V was shortened by 0 bases and J by 4 bases, with 8 bases between the two germline ends. The CDR3 reads CASSLAGTYEQYF. The CDR3 DNA is TGTGCCAGCAGCTTGGCCGGGACTTACGAGCAGTACTTC.

This clone was picked up a small number of times. The gene calls are TRBV2 and TRBJ2-6; D gene ambiguous. Germline V gene sequence: CDR1 SNHLY, CDR2 FYNNEI. The V end lost 6 bases, the J end lost 0 bases, and 12 bases lay between the germline ends. The CDR3 totals 16 residues. CDR3 DNA sequence: TGTGCCAGCAGCGCGGCTGAGAACTCTGGGGCCAACGTCCTGACTTTC. Protein: CASSAAENSGANVLTF. Variable domain in full (rest from reference TRBV2 and TRBJ2-6): EPEVTQTPSHQVTQMGQEVILRCVPISNHLYFYWYRQILGQKVEFLVSFYNNEISEKSEIFDDQFSVERPDGSNFTLKIRSTKLEDSAMYFCASSAAENSGANVLTFGAGSRLTVL.

There are a few counts of this clone. V gene TRBV7-2 combines with J gene TRBJ2-1, with 8 positions matching TRBD2. J was trimmed by 0 bases and V by 5 bases; bases with no gene match: 6. Germline V gives CDR1 SGHTA, CDR2 FQGNSA. The CDR3 has 16 residues. The CDR3 bases are TGTGCCAGCAGCCCGGGGGGGTTTAGCTCCTACAATGAGCAGTTCTTC. It yields the protein CASSPGGFSSYNEQFF.